This TCR beta chain was captured in a study of shared clonotypes between healthy human individuals. CDR1 SGHTA and CDR2 FQGNSA come from the germline V gene. V was cut by 5 bases and J by 10 bases, with 21 bases left in between. The CDR3 spans 16 residues. Repertoires were generated with immunoSEQ multiplex PCR, while TCRdb's copy carries only in-frame clones and drops some. The data show 950,000 to 1,300,000 clones, with 65% to 75% seen just once and nearly 1.5% held by the top ten. This TCR derives from a young man in good health. The sequencing sample was made of memory CD4+ T cells sorted from blood. Regarding subset: CD45RA-negative fraction. The chain carries TRBV7-2 and TRBJ1-6, with a possible D match to TRBD1 (5 bases). DNA of the CDR3: TGTGCCAGCAGCCAAGCGGGACTTAATAATCTCTCACCCCTCCACTTT. Protein product: CASSQAGLNNLSPLHF.